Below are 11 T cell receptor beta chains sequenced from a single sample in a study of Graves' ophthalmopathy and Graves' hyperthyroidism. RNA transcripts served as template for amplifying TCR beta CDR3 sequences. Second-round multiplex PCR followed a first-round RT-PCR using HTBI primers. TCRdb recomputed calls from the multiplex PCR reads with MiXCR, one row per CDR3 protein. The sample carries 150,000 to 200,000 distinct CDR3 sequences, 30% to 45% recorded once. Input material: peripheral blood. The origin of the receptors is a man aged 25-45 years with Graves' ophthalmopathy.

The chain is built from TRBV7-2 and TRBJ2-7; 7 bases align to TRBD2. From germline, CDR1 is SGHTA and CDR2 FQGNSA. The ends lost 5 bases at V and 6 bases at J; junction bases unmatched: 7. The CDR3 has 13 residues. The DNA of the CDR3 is TGTGCCAGCAGCAGGAACGGGAGGAGCGAGCAGTACTTC. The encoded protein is CASSRNGRSEQYF.

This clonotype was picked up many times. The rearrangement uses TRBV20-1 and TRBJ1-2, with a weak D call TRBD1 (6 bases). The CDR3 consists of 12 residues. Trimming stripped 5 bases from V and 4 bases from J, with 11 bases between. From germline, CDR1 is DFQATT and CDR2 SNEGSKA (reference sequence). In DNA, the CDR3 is TGCAGTGCTTGGGGAGGGGGCTATGGCTACACCTTC. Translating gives CSAWGGGYGYTF.

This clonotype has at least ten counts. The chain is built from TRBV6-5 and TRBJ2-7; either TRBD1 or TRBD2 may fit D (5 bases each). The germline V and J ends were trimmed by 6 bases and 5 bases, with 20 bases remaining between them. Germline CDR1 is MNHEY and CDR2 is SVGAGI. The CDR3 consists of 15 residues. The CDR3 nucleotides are TGTGCCAGCAGAAATCCGGGACGGAGAGCCCACGAGCAGTACTTC. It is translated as CASRNPGRRAHEQYF.

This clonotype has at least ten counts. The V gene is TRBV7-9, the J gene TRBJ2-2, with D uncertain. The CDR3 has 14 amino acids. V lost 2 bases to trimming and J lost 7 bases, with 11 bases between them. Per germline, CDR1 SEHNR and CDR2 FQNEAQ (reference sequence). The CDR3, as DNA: TGTGCCAGCAGCTTATTTTCCTCGGTCGGGGAGCTGTTTTTT. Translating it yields CASSLFSSVGELFF.

The chain's CDR3 is CASSSIGRLEQYF. As DNA, the CDR3 is TGTGCCAGCAGTTCCATTGGGAGACTCGAGCAGTACTTC. The chain combines TRBV12-3 or TRBV12-4 with TRBJ2-7, with D tentatively TRBD2 (5 bases). V was shortened by 4 bases and J by 6 bases, with 13 bases between the two germline ends. The CDR3 consists of 13 residues.

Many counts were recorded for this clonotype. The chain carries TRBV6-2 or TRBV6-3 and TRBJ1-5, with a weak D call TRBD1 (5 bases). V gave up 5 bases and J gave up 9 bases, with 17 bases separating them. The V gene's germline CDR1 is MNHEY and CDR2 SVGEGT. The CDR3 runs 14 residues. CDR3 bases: TGTGCCAGCAGTGCCCCGGGGGGTTTGGTGCCCCAGCATTTT. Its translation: CASSAPGGLVPQHF.

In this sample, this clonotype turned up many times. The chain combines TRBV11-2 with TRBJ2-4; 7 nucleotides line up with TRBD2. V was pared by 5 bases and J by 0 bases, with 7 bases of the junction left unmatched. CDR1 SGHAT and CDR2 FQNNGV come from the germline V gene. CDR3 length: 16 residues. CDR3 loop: CASSRGEIVAKNIQYF. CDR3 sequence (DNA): TGTGCCAGCAGCCGGGGGGAGATCGTAGCCAAAAACATTCAGTACTTC.

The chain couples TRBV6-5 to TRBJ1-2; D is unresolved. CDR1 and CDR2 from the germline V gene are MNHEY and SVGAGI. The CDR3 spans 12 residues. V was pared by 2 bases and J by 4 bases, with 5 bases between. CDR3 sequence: CASSYNGYGYTF. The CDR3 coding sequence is TGTGCCAGCAGTTACAACGGCTATGGCTACACCTTC.

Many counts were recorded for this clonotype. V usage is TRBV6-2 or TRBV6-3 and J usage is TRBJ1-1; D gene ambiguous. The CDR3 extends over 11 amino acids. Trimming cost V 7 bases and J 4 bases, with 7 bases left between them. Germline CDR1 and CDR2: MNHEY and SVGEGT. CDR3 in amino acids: CASTDRTEAFF. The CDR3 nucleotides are TGTGCCAGCACCGATCGCACTGAAGCTTTCTTT.

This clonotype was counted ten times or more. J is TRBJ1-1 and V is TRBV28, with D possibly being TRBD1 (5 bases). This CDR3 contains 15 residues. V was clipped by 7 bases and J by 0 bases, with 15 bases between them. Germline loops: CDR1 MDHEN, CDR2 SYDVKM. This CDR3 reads CASTPGGFMNTEAFF. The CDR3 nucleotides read TGTGCCAGCACGCCCGGGGGGTTCATGAACACTGAAGCTTTCTTT.

Here the CDR3 reads CASGLVAEAFF. CDR3 bases: TGTGCTAGTGGGCTTGTAGCTGAAGCTTTCTTT. The gene calls are TRBV12-5 and TRBJ1-1, with unresolved D. Germline V CDR1 and CDR2: LGHNT, FRNRAP. CDR3 length equals 11 residues. V lost 6 bases to trimming and J lost 6 bases, with 8 bases between them.